The 21 T cell receptor beta chains reported below all come from one sample, sequenced in a study of T cell changes during pregnancy in multiple sclerosis. This table comes from immunoSEQ multiplex PCR, and its TCRdb copy is limited to in-frame clones, with some not included. This table has around 100,000 clones, 75% to 95% appearing once. The sequencing used peripheral blood, collected in the second trimester of pregnancy. The source is a female donor with multiple sclerosis, enrolled in a pregnancy study.

The rearrangement joins TRBV27 to TRBJ2-7; 7 nucleotides line up with TRBD1. In germline, CDR1 is MNHEY, CDR2 SMNVEV (reference sequence). Germline trimming cut 5 bases from V and 2 bases from J; bases unmatched to any gene: 6. This CDR3 contains 14 residues. CDR3 bases: TGTGCCAGCAGTACTAGGACAGGCCCCTACGAGCAGTACTTC. Its protein is CASSTRTGPYEQYF.

The V gene is TRBV5-1, the J gene TRBJ2-5; possible D gene TRBD2, 6 bases. Germline CDR1 reads SGHRS; CDR2 reads YFSETQ. The CDR3 consists of 12 residues. The V end was cut by 3 bases, the J end by 5 bases, with 8 bases between. CDR3 loop: CASSSRGETQYF. For the CDR3, the DNA is TGCGCCAGCAGCTCCCGGGGGGAGACCCAGTACTTC.

The chain uses TRBV6-5 and TRBJ2-1, with no clear D. This CDR3 has 15 residues. V was pared by 5 bases and J by 3 bases, with 14 bases between. Germline V gene data show CDR1 as MNHEY and CDR2 as SVGAGI. DNA for the CDR3: TGTGCCAGCAGTCCGTTTGGCGGTATCTACAATGAGCAGTTCTTC. This codes for CASSPFGGIYNEQFF.

The rearrangement joins TRBV4-2 to TRBJ2-2; 8 bases match TRBD2. V lost 0 bases and J lost 5; bases outside the gene matches: 17. This CDR3 has 20 amino acids. Germline-derived CDR1 and CDR2 are LGHNA and YNFKEQ. The chain's CDR3 is CASSQDGRGRAGGGTGELFF. The CDR3 DNA is TGTGCCAGCAGCCAAGACGGTAGGGGGAGGGCCGGGGGGGGGACCGGGGAGCTGTTTTTT.

This chain links TRBV28 with TRBJ1-1; a possible D gene is TRBD1 (5 bases). V lost 9 bases and J 3 bases, leaving 20 bases between the germline ends. Germline values: CDR1 MDHEN, CDR2 SYDVKM. The CDR3 spans 15 residues. CDR3 protein: CASRPGRGRYTEAFF. In nucleotides, the CDR3 is TGTGCCAGTCGTCCGGGACGGGGGAGGTACACTGAAGCTTTCTTT.

The rearrangement links TRBV25-1 to TRBJ1-4; TRBD1 is a possible D gene (5 bases). This CDR3 is built from 14 residues. The ends were cut back, 2 bases at V and 8 bases at J, with 12 bases in the middle. Germline CDR1 reads MGHDK; CDR2 reads SYGVNS. The CDR3 DNA is TGTGCCAGCAGTGAACCAGGGAAGGGCGAAAAACTGTTTTTT. Its translation is CASSEPGKGEKLFF.

The chain carries TRBV19 and TRBJ2-2, with 9 bases that match TRBD2. From germline, CDR1 is LNHDA and CDR2 SQIVND (reference sequence). The V and J ends lost 5 bases and 2 bases, in that order; junction bases with no gene match: 9. This CDR3 region has 17 residues. This chain's CDR3 is CASSPRGLAVNTGELFF. In nucleotides, the CDR3 is TGTGCCAGTAGTCCCCGGGGACTAGCCGTAAACACCGGGGAGCTGTTTTTT.

The rearrangement joins TRBV30 to TRBJ1-5; D is perhaps TRBD1 (6 bases). V shed 2 bases and J shed 0 bases, with 11 bases lying between them. Germline loops: CDR1 GTSNPN, CDR2 SVGIG (reference sequence). The CDR3 consists of 15 residues. CDR3 sequence reads: CAWSRDNVSNQPQHF. CDR3 nucleotides: TGTGCCTGGAGTAGGGACAATGTTAGCAATCAGCCCCAGCATTTT. Combining the CDR3 with reference TRBV30 and TRBJ1-5 gives the whole variable domain SQTIHQWPATLVQPVGSPLSLECTVEGTSNPNLYWYRQAAGRGLQLLFYSVGIGQISSEVPQNLSASRPQDRQFILSSKKLLLSDSGFYLCAWSRDNVSNQPQHFGDGTRLSIL.

The chain has TRBV7-2 and TRBJ2-5, with 12 bases matching TRBD2. The V segment lost 5 bases and the J segment 2 bases; nucleotides outside the gene matches: 6. This CDR3 region has 16 residues. Germline CDR1 is SGHTA and CDR2 is FQGNSA. CDR3 sequence reads: CASSIGLAGPQETQYF. CDR3 coding DNA: TGTGCCAGCAGCATCGGACTAGCGGGGCCTCAAGAGACCCAGTACTTC. The whole variable domain, filled in from reference TRBV7-2 and TRBJ2-5, reads GAGVSQSPSNKVTEKGKDVELRCDPISGHTALYWYRQSLGQGLEFLIYFQGNSAPDKSGLPSDRFSAERTGGSVSTLTIQRTQQEDSAVYLCASSIGLAGPQETQYFGPGTRLLVL.

This clone has a single count. V is TRBV2 and J is TRBJ2-7; tentatively, D is TRBD2 (5 bases). CDR1 and CDR2 from the germline V gene are SNHLY and FYNNEI. The CDR3 sequence is 13 residues long. Deletions cut 7 bases from V and 2 bases from J, with 12 bases between. The CDR3 nucleotides read TGTGCCAGCAACGACGGGAAAACCTACGAGCAGTACTTC. Translation: CASNDGKTYEQYF.

The chain carries TRBV19 and TRBJ1-4, with D unresolved. CDR3 length: 14 amino acids. Germline values: CDR1 LNHDA, CDR2 SQIVND (reference sequence). V gave up 3 bases and J gave up 4 bases, with 9 bases separating them. The CDR3 sequence: CASSMGRRNEKLFF. CDR3 in DNA: TGTGCCAGTAGTATGGGCAGACGTAATGAAAAACTGTTTTTT.

The V and J genes are TRBV29-1 and TRBJ2-5; 11 nucleotides align to TRBD2. Germline V gene data show CDR1 as SQVTM and CDR2 as ANQGSEA. Trimming at V came to 7 bases and at J to 4 bases, leaving 5 bases not matched to a gene. The CDR3 loop spans 13 amino acids. The CDR3 region is CSGTSGSGETQYF. In nucleotides, the CDR3 is TGCAGCGGAACTAGCGGGAGTGGAGAGACCCAGTACTTC.

V gene TRBV6-6 combines with J gene TRBJ2-1, with 9 bases that match TRBD1. Germline CDR1 and CDR2: MNHNY and SVGAGI (reference sequence). The V gene end was trimmed by 4 bases and the J gene end by 9 bases; junction bases not matched to a gene: 10. The CDR3 consists of 15 residues. CDR3 region: CASSSIWTGEAEQFF. For the CDR3, the DNA is TGTGCCAGCAGTTCTATATGGACAGGGGAGGCTGAGCAGTTCTTC.

The chain couples TRBV7-9 to TRBJ1-1; TRBD1 is a possible D gene (5 bases). Germline CDR1 is SEHNR and CDR2 is FQNEAQ (reference sequence). The length of the CDR3 is 15 residues. The ends were cut back, 0 bases at V and 4 bases at J, with 12 bases in the middle. The CDR3 DNA reads as TGTGCCAGCAGCTTAGCAGACCAGGGTGTCACTGAAGCTTTCTTT. This gives the protein CASSLADQGVTEAFF.

The chain is built from TRBV5-4 and TRBJ1-1, with D hard to call. The ends were cut back, 0 bases at V and 6 bases at J, with 9 bases in the middle. Germline V CDR1 and CDR2: SGHNT, YYREEE (reference sequence). This CDR3 is 13 amino acids long. CDR3 sequence: CASSLAGGSEAFF. The CDR3 bases are TGTGCCAGCAGCTTGGCCGGAGGTTCTGAAGCTTTCTTT.

A single count supports this clone. The CDR3 loop reads CASSGRVFRTDTQYF. The CDR3, as DNA: TGTGCCTCATCCGGGAGGGTCTTCCGCACAGATACGCAGTATTTT. This chain links TRBV7-9 with TRBJ2-3; 8 positions agree with TRBD2. The CDR3 sequence is 15 residues long. Germline trimming cut 11 bases from V and 1 base from J; bases unmatched to any gene: 11. Germline V gene sequence: CDR1 SEHNR, CDR2 FQNEAQ (reference sequence).

The chain uses TRBV18 and TRBJ2-1; 8 positions match TRBD1. The CDR3 contains 15 residues. Germline V CDR1 and CDR2: KGHSH, LQKENI. J was trimmed by 9 bases and V by 0 bases; bases with no gene match: 7. CDR3 sequence (DNA): TGTGCCAGCTCACCACCCCAGACAGGGGCGGCTGAGCAGTTCTTC. It specifies CASSPPQTGAAEQFF.

This CDR3 is CASSLSLAEDGTDTQYF. CDR3 DNA: TGTGCCAGCAGCTTGTCACTAGCGGAGGATGGGACAGATACGCAGTATTTT. The chain carries TRBV7-9 and TRBJ2-3, with 8 bases fitting TRBD2. The CDR3 contains 17 residues. The germline gives CDR1 SEHNR, CDR2 FQNEAQ (reference sequence). The V and J ends lost 3 bases and 3 bases, in that order; junction bases with no gene match: 11.

This clone was seen once. The V gene is TRBV6-4, the J gene TRBJ2-1; D may be TRBD2 (7 bases). The CDR3 is 15 residues long. Germline V gene lookup returns CDR1 MRHNA and CDR2 SNTAGT. Trimming stripped 0 bases from V and 7 bases from J, with 13 bases between. The CDR3 here is CASSDSRGGGNEQFF. The CDR3 bases are TGTGCCAGCAGTGACTCGAGGGGGGGCGGGAATGAGCAGTTCTTC.

The chain employs TRBV7-8 and TRBJ1-2; D may be TRBD1 (6 bases). Trimming took 2 bases from V and 5 from J, leaving 12 bases between them. The germline CDR1 and CDR2 sequences are SGHVS and FQNEAQ. This CDR3 has 14 amino acids. CDR3 DNA: TGTGCCAGCAGCTTAAATGGGGGGGCATATGGCTACACCTTC. Its translation is CASSLNGGAYGYTF. Drawing the rest from reference TRBV7-8 and TRBJ1-2, the complete variable domain is GAGVSQSPRYKVAKRGQDVALRCDPISGHVSLFWYQQALGQGPEFLTYFQNEAQLDKSGLPSDRFFAERPEGSVSTLKIQRTQQEDSAVYLCASSLNGGAYGYTFGSGTRLTVV.

The V and J genes are TRBV7-2 and TRBJ2-7; 8 bases are shared with TRBD2. CDR3 length: 16 residues. Germline trimming cut 5 bases from V and 4 bases from J; bases unmatched to any gene: 13. Per the germline V gene, CDR1 is SGHTA and CDR2 is FQGNSA. CDR3 in amino acids: CASSPVGGVPYYEQYF. CDR3 nucleotides: TGTGCCAGCAGCCCCGTCGGGGGGGTCCCATATTACGAGCAGTACTTC.